A selection of T cell receptor beta chains follows, all from one sample in a study of T cell repertoires in cytomegalovirus infection. These receptors lack a known antigen. TCRdb reprocessed the reads with MiXCR, giving one entry per CDR3 protein. Of some 920,000 distinct CDR3 sequences in the sample, 30% to 40% were seen once. Sequenced material: cultured CD8+ T cells from PBMCs, taken from culture after CMV antigen stimulation. The origin of the receptors is a human donor in good health (CMV status not recorded). Some clones in this sample may be carry-over from other donors' samples. CDR3s leave out the opening cysteine and the closing phenylalanine or tryptophan. D genes are given only for firm matches.

TRBV7-6 - ASSLLGGPSYMNTEAF
TRBV5-6 - ASRPQGITEAF
TRBV10-1 - ASSEFDRRGYT
TRBV10-3 - AIRGGSIYNEQF
TRBV5-5 - ASSLSPGPSTDTQY
TRBV7-9 TRBD1 ASRDRDPDTQY
TRBV5-1 - ASSFRGETYNEQF
TRBV4-1 - ASSQETTYEQY
TRBV5-1 - ASSVGSYEQY
TRBV7-6 - ATGPGRVIEKLF
TRBV19 - ASSIKGTGELF
TRBV5-1 - ASSLGFLGISYNEQF
TRBV6-6 - ASSYSKAGELF
TRBV6-5 - ASSYSEGARNEQY
TRBV4-2 TRBD1 ANSQDDLTGNSPLH
TRBV7-9 - ASSLVFGIFDTDTQY
TRBV12-3/TRBV12-4 TRBD1 ASSYPGQGRSEQF
TRBV20-1 TRBD1 SAPDRVGDNEQF
TRBV2 - ASSEKAGRTEAF
TRBV5-6 TRBD1 ASSGGQGANTGELF
TRBV28 - ASSFRGKYSPLH
TRBV6-1 - ASSSLANVLT
TRBV27 - ASSRAGNNEQF
TRBV27 - ASGPGTPNTGELF
TRBV6-2/TRBV6-3 - ASSDGQSYGYT
TRBV20-1 - SARAFGITNTGELF
TRBV7-9 - ASSPLVGAGPENTIY
TRBV25-1 - ASSEGRGGGDLRANVLT
TRBV7-6 - ASSYQAEGPDEQY
TRBV6-2/TRBV6-3 - ASQGEDSPLH
TRBV20-1 - SARGGDMGNTEAF
TRBV12-3/TRBV12-4 TRBD1 ASGTGTGYFGELF
TRBV5-4 - ASSPSTNEAF
TRBV7-9 TRBD1 ASSSGTGARETQY
TRBV27 - ASRSATISTNEKLF
TRBV6-5 - ASSYTAASTSYEQY
TRBV6-2/TRBV6-3 TRBD1 ASTPDRGLGQPQH
TRBV12-3/TRBV12-4 - ASSFSFRDTDGYT
TRBV7-6 - ASTSGAIYEQF
TRBV6-5 TRBD2 ASSQGGVNTQY
TRBV20-1 - SFFQGGANGYT
TRBV6-6 - ASSYSEGNTIY
TRBV20-1 - SASGIPGLRYYEQY
TRBV11-2 - ASSRTVVTGELF
TRBV27 TRBD1 ASTRTGGNEKLF
TRBV7-6 - ASSLGRALGNEQF
TRBV19 TRBD1 ASRQGSEQY
TRBV11-3 - ASSLEGGSSYNEQF
TRBV2 - ASSVVNEQY
TRBV7-9 TRBD2 ASSFGLRLAGPPTQY
TRBV19 - ASSIGYIYNEQF
TRBV12-3/TRBV12-4 TRBD1 ASSTTGAAKSTVSYNEQF
TRBV7-9 - ASQGPMNTEAF
TRBV2 TRBD2 ASSEEEAGGQDTQY
TRBV5-6 - ASSYPSQGNTEAF
TRBV12-3/TRBV12-4 - ASSFGDTRYRGYT
TRBV9 TRBD1 ASSVGGQHTDTQY
TRBV6-6 TRBD2 ASPRVASGSYNEQF
TRBV20-1 TRBD1 SARDRQRTGIHGYT